This entry concerns a single TCR beta chain. Its specificity is not known. The data are from a study of CD8+ T cells in alopecia areata. RNA was isolated and reverse transcribed to cDNA, the sequencing template. The table came from immunoSEQ multiplex PCR; TCRdb's copy has only in-frame clones and leaves some out. This table holds 130,000 to 150,000 clones, roughly 46% found once. Losses at the gene ends were 5 bases for V and 6 bases for J; bases not matched to a gene: 11. This CDR3 has 15 residues. The V gene's germline CDR1 is SGHRS and CDR2 YFSETQ. Points from the study as a whole: Sharing of TCRs across patients appeared less clear than in mice, possibly for HLA-related reasons.

This receptor was taken from a human donor with alopecia areata. The chain couples TRBV5-1 to TRBJ2-3, with 8 bases matching TRBD2. This specimen consisted of CD4+ T cells sorted from blood, obtained at week 0. For the CDR3, the DNA is TGCGCCAGCAGTAGAGCGGGAGAATCAACGGATACGCAGTATTTT. Protein sequence: CASSRAGESTDTQYF.